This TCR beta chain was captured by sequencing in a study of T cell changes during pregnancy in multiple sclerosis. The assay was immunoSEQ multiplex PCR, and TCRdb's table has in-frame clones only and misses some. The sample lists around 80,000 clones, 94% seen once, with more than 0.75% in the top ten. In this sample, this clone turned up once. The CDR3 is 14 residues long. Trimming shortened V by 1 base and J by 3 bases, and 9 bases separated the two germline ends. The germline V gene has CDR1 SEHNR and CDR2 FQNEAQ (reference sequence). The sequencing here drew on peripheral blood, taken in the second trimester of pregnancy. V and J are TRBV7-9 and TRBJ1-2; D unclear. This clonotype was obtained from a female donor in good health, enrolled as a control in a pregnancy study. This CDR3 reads CASSLETEDYGYTF. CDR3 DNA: TGTGCCAGCAGCTTAGAGACCGAGGACTATGGCTACACCTTC.